What follows are 24 T cell receptor beta chains derived from one specimen sequenced in a study of CD8 T cells in ankylosing spondylitis. Whole-study results and caveats: In ankylosing spondylitis blood, a motif of roughly eight highly homologous TCR beta variants appeared characteristic.

TCRdb reprocessed the 5' RACE reads with MiXCR, giving one entry per CDR3 protein. This sample has around 890,000 distinct CDR3 sequences, with 12% found just once. Their antigens remain unidentified. The source material was blood, either unsorted or a sorted T cell fraction (not recorded which). Receptor source: a male donor with ankylosing spondylitis.

This clonotype was counted a few times. The V call is TRBV12-3 or TRBV12-4, the J call TRBJ2-7; D unresolved. The CDR3 runs to 12 residues. Trimming left V 6 bases short and J 6 bases short, with 12 bases between. In DNA form, the CDR3 reads TGTGCCAGCAGGAGAGCCTGGGGCGAGCAGTACTTC. It is translated as CASRRAWGEQYF.

The chain recombines TRBV11-2 with TRBJ1-1; 7 bases map to TRBD1. Losses at the gene ends were 5 bases for V and 3 bases for J; bases not matched to a gene: 3. CDR3 size: 13 residues. Germline V lookup: CDR1 SGHAT, CDR2 FQNNGV. CDR3 protein: CASSDRVYTEAFF. The CDR3 DNA reads TGTGCCAGCAGCGACAGGGTATACACTGAAGCTTTCTTT.

There are a few counts of this clonotype. V usage is TRBV20-1 and J usage is TRBJ1-2; D is possibly TRBD1 (6 bases). The CDR3 extends over 14 amino acids. Germline V lookup: CDR1 DFQATT, CDR2 SNEGSKA (reference sequence). Between the trimmed V and J ends, which lost 8 bases and 3 bases, there was a span of 19 bases. The CDR3, as DNA: TGCAGTTATCCCCGGGGGGGGCTCGACTATGGCTACACCTTC. Its protein product is CSYPRGGLDYGYTF.

There are a few counts of this clonotype. The gene calls are TRBV7-2 and TRBJ2-7; 9 bases match TRBD1. With V trimmed by 2 bases and J by 7 bases, 9 bases remained unmatched. Germline CDR1 and CDR2: SGHTA and FQGNSA. The CDR3 is 15 residues long. The CDR3 coding sequence is TGTGCCAGCAGCTTATCCGGGACAGGGAATAGGGAGCAGTACTTC. This gives the protein CASSLSGTGNREQYF. The whole variable domain, remainder taken from reference TRBV7-2 and TRBJ2-7, is GAGVSQSPSNKVTEKGKDVELRCDPISGHTALYWYRQSLGQGLEFLIYFQGNSAPDKSGLPSDRFSAERTGGSVSTLTIQRTQQEDSAVYLCASSLSGTGNREQYFGPGTRLTVT.

This clonotype was observed many times. At one boundary the junction diverges from the germline segment, which might be a read error. CDR3 sequence reads: CASSLGGSTDTQYF. CDR3 in DNA: TGTGCCAGCAGTTTGGGCGGGAGCACAGATACGCAGTATTTT. The V call is TRBV5-1, the J call TRBJ2-3, with a possible D match to TRBD2 (5 bases). This CDR3 comprises 14 residues. Per the germline V gene, CDR1 is SGHRS and CDR2 is YFSETQ.

This clonotype was seen a handful of times. This chain links TRBV5-1 with TRBJ2-1; D may be TRBD1 (7 bases). V was cut by 3 bases and J by 8 bases, with 18 bases left in between. CDR3 length equals 15 residues. The V gene's germline CDR1 is SGHRS and CDR2 YFSETQ. CDR3 sequence: CASSSSSARGDEQFF. CDR3 in DNA: TGCGCCAGCAGCTCGTCTAGCGCCAGGGGGGATGAGCAGTTCTTC. The entire variable domain, with the rest obtained from reference TRBV5-1 and TRBJ2-1, is as follows: KAGVTQTPRYLIKTRGQQVTLSCSPISGHRSVSWYQQTPGQGLQFLFEYFSETQRNKGNFPGRFSGRQFSNSRSEMNVSTLELGDSALYLCASSSSSARGDEQFFGPGTRLTVL.

This clonotype was seen at least ten times. The rearrangement uses TRBV25-1 and TRBJ2-4, with 8 bases aligning to TRBD2. The ends lost 7 bases at V and 8 bases at J; junction bases unmatched: 7. This CDR3 has 13 amino acids. Germline CDR1 MGHDK, CDR2 SYGVNS. CDR3 loop: CASTSGGVDIQYF. Here the CDR3 DNA reads TGTGCCAGCACCTCCGGGGGGGTGGACATTCAGTACTTC.

Ten or more counts support this clonotype. CDR3 DNA sequence: TGTGCCAGCAGCTTACGGACTAGCGGGAGGGCTACGCAGTATTTT. This sequence encodes CASSLRTSGRATQYF. V is TRBV7-2 and J is TRBJ2-3; TRBD2 agrees at 15 bases. Germline assignment: CDR1 SGHTA and CDR2 FQGNSA. J lost 8 bases, V lost 2 bases, and 2 bases had no gene match. CDR3 length equals 15 residues.

This clonotype was counted at least ten times. This rearrangement joins TRBV6-2 or TRBV6-3 to TRBJ1-2; D is unresolved. CDR3 length equals 10 residues. Germline values: CDR1 MNHEY, CDR2 SVGEGT. The V end was cut by 10 bases, the J end by 4 bases, with 7 bases between. The CDR3 loop is CATWTYGYTF. The CDR3 DNA follows: TGTGCCACCTGGACCTATGGCTACACCTTC.

CDR3 sequence: CSAGSGSDTQYF. The DNA of the CDR3 is TGCAGTGCTGGATCGGGGTCAGATACGCAGTATTTT. The chain employs TRBV20-1 and TRBJ2-3; perhaps TRBD2 as D (5 bases). Deletions cut 5 bases from V and 4 bases from J, with 10 bases between. Per germline, CDR1 DFQATT and CDR2 SNEGSKA (reference sequence). CDR3 length: 12 residues.

This CDR3 reads CASSSRVDMYEQYF. The CDR3 DNA reads TGTGCCAGCAGTTCCCGGGTCGACATGTACGAGCAGTACTTC. The rearrangement uses TRBV27 and TRBJ2-7, with D uncertain. Germline values: CDR1 MNHEY, CDR2 SMNVEV (reference sequence). The ends were cut back, 4 bases at V and 4 bases at J, with 14 bases in the middle. CDR3 size: 14 residues.

This clonotype came up many times. The chain is built from TRBV5-5 and TRBJ1-1, with 7 bases fitting TRBD1. Germline V gene sequence: CDR1 SGHKS, CDR2 YYEKEE (reference sequence). V trimming: 7 bases; J trimming: 6 bases; junction bases outside the gene matches: 6. The CDR3 extends over 12 amino acids. The DNA for the CDR3 is TGTGCCAGCCAGGGGGAGTTCTCTGAAGCTTTCTTT. Translation: CASQGEFSEAFF. The full variable domain, in which reference TRBV5-5 and TRBJ1-1 provide the parts outside the CDR3, is DAGVTQSPTHLIKTRGQQVTLRCSPISGHKSVSWYQQVLGQGPQFIFQYYEKEERGRGNFPDRFSARQFPNYSSELNVNALLLGDSALYLCASQGEFSEAFFGQGTRLTVV.

The chain is built from TRBV5-1 and TRBJ2-1; 11 nucleotides align to TRBD2. The CDR3 is 16 amino acids. Germline V gene data show CDR1 as SGHRS and CDR2 as YFSETQ. V shed 3 bases and J 9 bases; nucleotides not matched to a gene: 11. CDR3 sequence reads: CASSSTLAGGNSEQFF. The CDR3 DNA is TGCGCCAGCAGCTCAACTCTAGCGGGAGGAAATAGTGAGCAGTTCTTC. The whole variable domain, filled in from reference TRBV5-1 and TRBJ2-1, reads KAGVTQTPRYLIKTRGQQVTLSCSPISGHRSVSWYQQTPGQGLQFLFEYFSETQRNKGNFPGRFSGRQFSNSRSEMNVSTLELGDSALYLCASSSTLAGGNSEQFFGPGTRLTVL.

The genes are TRBV27 and TRBJ2-6, with D tentatively TRBD2 (6 bases). The CDR3 is 15 amino acids. V lost 4 bases to trimming and J lost 4 bases, with 11 bases between them. Germline lookup yields CDR1 MNHEY and CDR2 SMNVEV (reference sequence). The CDR3 nucleotides read TGTGCCAGCAGTTCACCTGCGGGGGGGGCCAACGTCCTGACTTTC. This codes for CASSSPAGGANVLTF.

CDR3 sequence reads: CASSLLVISFTDTQYF. The DNA of the CDR3 is TGTGCCAGCAGCCTATTAGTTATCTCGTTCACAGATACGCAGTATTTT. The chain joins TRBV7-2 to TRBJ2-3, with D uncertain. V was pared by 5 bases and J by 2 bases, with 17 bases between. CDR1 is SGHTA, CDR2 FQGNSA, per germline. The CDR3 loop spans 16 amino acids.

The rearrangement links TRBV7-2 to TRBJ2-7; 8 nucleotides match TRBD2. The CDR3 runs to 16 residues. In germline, CDR1 is SGHTA, CDR2 FQGNSA. The ends lost 4 bases at V and 3 bases at J; junction bases unmatched: 11. This CDR3 is CASSYKREPIHYEQYF. The CDR3 bases are TGTGCCAGCAGCTATAAGCGGGAGCCGATTCACTACGAGCAGTACTTC. Looking up the rest from reference TRBV7-2 and TRBJ2-7 gives the full variable domain: GAGVSQSPSNKVTEKGKDVELRCDPISGHTALYWYRQSLGQGLEFLIYFQGNSAPDKSGLPSDRFSAERTGGSVSTLTIQRTQQEDSAVYLCASSYKREPIHYEQYFGPGTRLTVT.

The CDR3 DNA is TGCGCCAGCAGCCAAGATTCAAGGGCTATCTACGAGCAGTACTTC. Translation: CASSQDSRAIYEQYF. The chain employs TRBV4-1 and TRBJ2-7, with D unclear. V lost 0 bases, J lost 3 bases, and 12 bases lay in between. There are 15 residues in the CDR3. Germline values: CDR1 MGHRA, CDR2 YSYEKL.

The chain joins TRBV18 to TRBJ2-1; 8 bases are shared with TRBD1. V lost 3 bases to trimming and J lost 6 bases; unmatched junction nucleotides: 4. The CDR3 is made up of 14 amino acids. Germline V gene lookup returns CDR1 KGHSH and CDR2 LQKENI. The CDR3 loop is CASSPSDRGNEQFF. The CDR3 DNA sequence: TGTGCCAGCTCACCTTCTGACAGGGGCAATGAGCAGTTCTTC.

The genes are TRBV11-2 and TRBJ2-1, with D possibly TRBD1 on 5 matching bases. Germline V lookup: CDR1 SGHAT, CDR2 FQNNGV. The CDR3 loop spans 14 amino acids. Trimming stripped 4 bases from V and 4 bases from J, with 11 bases between. For the CDR3, the DNA is TGTGCCAGCAGCTACCAGGGTAGGTACAATGAGCAGTTCTTC. Encoded protein: CASSYQGRYNEQFF.

Only a few counts were recorded for this clonotype. The chain recombines TRBV5-1 with TRBJ2-5, with 8 bases fitting TRBD2. The V gene's germline CDR1 is SGHRS and CDR2 YFSETQ. V shed 3 bases, J shed 3 bases, and the junction held 13 bases outside the gene matches. There are 17 residues in the CDR3. CDR3 nucleotides: TGCGCCAGCAGCTATCAACAATCGGGGGGGTCGGAAGAGACCCAGTACTTC. Translated, it gives CASSYQQSGGSEETQYF. The full variable domain, in which reference TRBV5-1 and TRBJ2-5 provide the parts outside the CDR3, is KAGVTQTPRYLIKTRGQQVTLSCSPISGHRSVSWYQQTPGQGLQFLFEYFSETQRNKGNFPGRFSGRQFSNSRSEMNVSTLELGDSALYLCASSYQQSGGSEETQYFGPGTRLLVL.

The rearrangement joins TRBV11-2 to TRBJ2-5; D call uncertain. The CDR3 is 13 amino acids. Trimming pared 1 base from V and 7 bases from J, leaving 10 bases between. Germline V gene data show CDR1 as SGHAT and CDR2 as FQNNGV. CDR3 sequence: CASSLVAMVTQYF. In DNA form, the CDR3 reads TGTGCCAGCAGCTTAGTGGCGATGGTGACCCAGTACTTC.

The gene calls are TRBV4-3 and TRBJ2-7, with D hard to call. This CDR3 contains 13 residues. CDR1 is LGHNA and CDR2 is YSLEER in the germline V gene. V lost 0 bases and J 7 bases, leaving 10 bases between the germline ends. The CDR3 bases are TGCGCCAGCAGCCAAGACCCCTGGCAGGAGCAGTACTTC. Its translation is CASSQDPWQEQYF.

In its sample, this clonotype was seen many times. The rearrangement uses TRBV7-9 and TRBJ2-7; 7 positions agree with TRBD1. J lost 3 bases, V lost 2 bases, and 4 bases had no gene match. Germline V CDR1 and CDR2: SEHNR, FQNEAQ (reference sequence). CDR3 length equals 14 residues. The CDR3: CASSLTGVNYEQYF. As DNA, the CDR3 is TGTGCCAGCAGCTTAACAGGGGTCAACTACGAGCAGTACTTC.

The table lists this clonotype with many counts. The J gene is TRBJ1-2, the V gene TRBV4-2; possibly TRBD1 for D (5 bases). With 0 bases removed from V and 5 bases from J, the gap between germline ends came to 16 bases. Per germline, CDR1 LGHNA and CDR2 YNFKEQ. The CDR3 totals 16 residues. Written as DNA, the CDR3 is TGTGCCAGCAGCCAAGATTGGAACAAGGGGCCGTATGGCTACACCTTC. It codes for CASSQDWNKGPYGYTF.